The 30 T cell receptor beta chains below come from one sample, sequenced in a study of cytomegalovirus exposure and HLA in healthy donors. The protocol was immunoSEQ multiplex PCR, while the TCRdb copy is restricted to in-frame clones and leaves out a portion. The sample includes roughly 90,000 clones, roughly 85% seen only once; the top ten take roughly 20%. The sample comprised PBMCs. The receptors shown here come from a man aged 18 to 30 in good health and CMV-seropositive.

The genes are TRBV7-2 and TRBJ2-5; 7 bases are shared with TRBD1. The CDR3 is 16 amino acids. Germline CDR1 SGHTA, CDR2 FQGNSA. Trimming removed 5 bases from V and 7 bases from J; junction bases left unmatched: 16. Here the CDR3 reads CASSPRTDRDIRTQYF. The CDR3 nucleotides read TGTGCCAGCAGCCCCCGAACCGACAGGGATATTAGGACCCAGTACTTC.

This clone came up once. The chain links TRBV27 to TRBJ2-1; the match to TRBD2 covers 12 bases. The CDR3 consists of 14 residues. V lost 5 bases, J lost 9 bases, and 5 bases stayed unmatched. Germline V gene lookup returns CDR1 MNHEY and CDR2 SMNVEV (reference sequence). CDR3 in amino acids: CASSPSGRAPEQFF. CDR3 DNA sequence: TGTGCCAGCAGTCCTAGCGGGAGGGCCCCTGAGCAGTTCTTC.

The chain joins TRBV9 to TRBJ2-1, with D tentatively TRBD1 (6 bases). Germline-derived CDR1 and CDR2 are SGDLS and YYNGEE. Trimming removed 4 bases at V and 9 bases at J, with 17 bases between. This CDR3 contains 14 residues. The CDR3 DNA is TGTGCCAGCAGCCCCGATATGGAAGGGGGTGAGCAGTTCTTC. Amino acid sequence: CASSPDMEGGEQFF.

This chain joins TRBV6-6 and TRBJ2-2; maybe TRBD1 (5 bases). CDR1 is MNHNY and CDR2 is SVGAGI in the germline V gene (reference sequence). This CDR3 contains 15 residues. Trimming removed 0 bases from V and 2 bases from J, with 7 bases in between. In DNA form, the CDR3 reads TGTGCCAGCAGTTACTCGACAGAAAACACCGGGGAGCTGTTTTTT. Its protein product is CASSYSTENTGELFF.

The gene calls are TRBV6-5 and TRBJ2-5; D might be TRBD1 (5 bases). This CDR3 is 16 amino acids long. Trimming removed 0 bases from V and 1 base from J, with 12 bases in between. Per germline, CDR1 MNHEY and CDR2 SVGAGI. In DNA, the CDR3 is TGTGCCAGCAGTTACTCTGCGTATAGGGGCCAAGAGACCCAGTACTTC. It codes for CASSYSAYRGQETQYF.

The chain employs TRBV6-6 and TRBJ2-5; a weak D match, TRBD2 (5 bases). The CDR3 runs 13 residues. Trimming pared 1 base from V and 5 bases from J, leaving 8 bases between. CDR1 and CDR2 (germline): MNHNY, SVGAGI (reference sequence). The CDR3 DNA reads as TGTGCCAGCAGTTACTTGAGGGATGAGACCCAGTACTTC. It yields the protein CASSYLRDETQYF.

For the CDR3, the DNA is TGTGCCAGCAGTGTCTGGGGGCAGGCGGGTCTAAATGAAAAACTGTTTTTT. Translation: CASSVWGQAGLNEKLFF. The chain recombines TRBV25-1 with TRBJ1-4; a weak D match, TRBD1 (6 bases). From germline, CDR1 is MGHDK and CDR2 SYGVNS. The CDR3 sequence is 17 residues long. V shed 4 bases and J shed 5 bases, with 20 bases lying between them.

This clone was seen more than once but under ten times. The chain is built from TRBV25-1 and TRBJ2-7; D ambiguous. The CDR3 has 13 residues. CDR1 is MGHDK and CDR2 is SYGVNS in the germline V gene. With 6 bases removed from V and 2 bases from J, the gap between germline ends came to 11 bases. The CDR3 DNA is TGTGCCAGCAGATCTACCGTCGCCTACGAGCAGTACTTC. Translated, it gives CASRSTVAYEQYF.

The gene calls are TRBV18 and TRBJ2-1, with 8 bases fitting TRBD2. The V and J ends lost 2 bases and 4 bases, in that order; junction bases with no gene match: 7. CDR1 is KGHSH and CDR2 is LQKENI in the germline V gene. The CDR3 consists of 16 residues. CDR3 residues: CASSPWEGLVYNEQFF. CDR3 nucleotide sequence: TGTGCCAGCTCACCATGGGAGGGACTAGTGTACAATGAGCAGTTCTTC.

The chain combines TRBV11-2 with TRBJ1-1; D is unclear. V lost 4 bases and J lost 1, with 7 bases in between. From germline, CDR1 is SGHAT and CDR2 FQNNGV. The CDR3 loop spans 13 amino acids. In nucleotides, the CDR3 is TGTGCCAGCAGCTGGTCAGGGAACACTGAAGCTTTCTTT. It codes for CASSWSGNTEAFF. The full variable domain, completed using reference TRBV11-2 and TRBJ1-1, is EAGVAQSPRYKIIEKRQSVAFWCNPISGHATLYWYQQILGQGPKLLIQFQNNGVVDDSQLPKDRFSAERLKGVDSTLKIQPAKLEDSAVYLCASSWSGNTEAFFGQGTRLTVV.

The gene calls are TRBV4-1 and TRBJ2-1; 7 nucleotides line up with TRBD2. V dropped 0 bases and J dropped 6; count of bases not matched to a gene: 8. This CDR3 spans 16 amino acids. The germline V gene encodes CDR1 MGHRA and CDR2 YSYEKL. The CDR3 is CASSQDWGRAANEQFF. DNA of the CDR3: TGCGCCAGCAGCCAAGACTGGGGGAGGGCAGCCAATGAGCAGTTCTTC.

The rearrangement joins TRBV5-5 to TRBJ2-5; TRBD2 agrees at 7 bases. Germline CDR1 reads SGHKS; CDR2 reads YYEKEE (reference sequence). Trimming removed 6 bases from V and 0 bases from J; junction bases left unmatched: 11. The CDR3 extends over 16 amino acids. CDR3 in DNA: TGTGCCAGCACTAGCGGAAGATATGAGTACCAAGAGACCCAGTACTTC. Its translation is CASTSGRYEYQETQYF.

This clone was found once. The chain recombines TRBV5-1 with TRBJ2-3, with D tentatively TRBD2 (5 bases). Trimming stripped 0 bases from V and 2 bases from J, with 10 bases between. The CDR3 is 15 residues long. Germline values: CDR1 SGHRS, CDR2 YFSETQ. The CDR3 DNA follows: TGCGCCAGCAGCTTGGCGGGAACGGACACAGATACGCAGTATTTT. This sequence encodes CASSLAGTDTDTQYF.

The chain combines TRBV29-1 with TRBJ2-5; TRBD2 agrees at 9 bases. Germline trimming cut 5 bases from V and 0 bases from J; bases unmatched to any gene: 7. This CDR3 has 15 residues. CDR1 SQVTM and CDR2 ANQGSEA come from the germline V gene. As DNA, the CDR3 is TGCAGCGTTCGCGGGACTAGCACGGACCAAGAGACCCAGTACTTC. Translating gives CSVRGTSTDQETQYF.

V is TRBV5-8 and J is TRBJ2-1; TRBD2 matches 13 bases. Germline loops: CDR1 SGHTS, CDR2 YDEGEE. J gave up 7 bases and V 6 bases, and 10 bases lay outside the gene matches. This CDR3 has 16 residues. The CDR3 region is CASTPLGGLAGNEQFF. The CDR3 nucleotides are TGTGCCAGCACCCCCCTGGGGGGACTAGCGGGAAATGAGCAGTTCTTC. Drawing the rest from reference TRBV5-8 and TRBJ2-1, the complete variable domain is EAGVTQSPTHLIKTRGQQATLRCSPISGHTSVYWYQQALGLGLQFLLWYDEGEERNRGNFPPRFSGRQFPNYSSELNVNALELEDSALYLCASTPLGGLAGNEQFFGPGTRLTVL.

V is TRBV5-1 and J is TRBJ2-5; 9 bases match TRBD1. Germline-derived CDR1 and CDR2 are SGHRS and YFSETQ. The V gene end was trimmed by 4 bases and the J gene end by 5 bases; junction bases not matched to a gene: 6. The CDR3 loop spans 14 amino acids. The CDR3, as DNA: TGCGCCAGCAGCCCGGGACAGGGTAGGGAGACCCAGTACTTC. Translation: CASSPGQGRETQYF.

With respect to this clone: Sequence at one end of the junction differs from germline and may be a read error. The chain combines TRBV28 with TRBJ2-5; TRBD1 matches 10 bases. Germline loops: CDR1 MDHEN, CDR2 SYDVKM. The CDR3 covers 12 residues. This CDR3 is CTRDRGQETQYF. DNA of the CDR3: TGCACCCGGGACAGGGGCCAAGAGACCCAGTACTTC.

The chain's CDR3 is CASSRYRNTEAFF. CDR3 sequence (DNA): TGTGCCAGCAGCCGCTACAGGAACACTGAAGCTTTCTTT. The V and J genes are TRBV27 and TRBJ1-1; D is unclear. Germline V gives CDR1 MNHEY, CDR2 SMNVEV (reference sequence). The CDR3 runs 13 residues. V lost 6 bases and J lost 1, with 9 bases in between.

This clone has at least ten counts. At the DNA level, this CDR3 is encoded by other sequences in the same sample as well. The chain has TRBV6-1 and TRBJ2-1; TRBD1 matches 10 bases. Trimming took 4 bases from V and 3 from J; bases not matched to a gene: 3. CDR3 length: 15 residues. CDR1 is MNHNS and CDR2 is SASEGT in the germline V gene. CDR3 in DNA: TGTGCCAGCAGTGCCGGGACAGGGGACTACAATGAGCAGTTCTTC. This translates into CASSAGTGDYNEQFF.

The gene calls are TRBV11-2 and TRBJ2-5; possibly TRBD1 for D (6 bases). The CDR3 spans 13 residues. V lost 5 bases and J lost 0, with 7 bases in between. Per the germline V gene, CDR1 is SGHAT and CDR2 is FQNNGV. CDR3 sequence (DNA): TGTGCCAGCAGCCGGGACAACCAAGAGACCCAGTACTTC. This encodes CASSRDNQETQYF.

The chain has TRBV19 and TRBJ2-2, with 15 bases matching TRBD2. The CDR3 covers 18 residues. The germline CDR1 and CDR2 sequences are LNHDA and SQIVND (reference sequence). V dropped 5 bases and J dropped 4; count of bases not matched to a gene: 8. The CDR3 sequence is CASSPRTSGRAGTGELFF. CDR3 nucleotide sequence: TGTGCCAGTAGTCCCCGGACTAGCGGGAGGGCCGGCACCGGGGAGCTGTTTTTT.

The chain employs TRBV27 and TRBJ1-2; maybe TRBD1 (6 bases). With 5 bases removed from V and 7 bases from J, the gap between germline ends came to 11 bases. CDR1 MNHEY and CDR2 SMNVEV come from the germline V gene (reference sequence). The CDR3 has 12 residues. CDR3 amino acids: CASSGGGVGYTF. The DNA of the CDR3 is TGTGCCAGCAGTGGCGGGGGCGTTGGCTACACCTTC.

This chain links TRBV27 with TRBJ2-1; D might be TRBD2 (6 bases). The CDR3 is 14 residues long. The germline CDR1 and CDR2 sequences are MNHEY and SMNVEV (reference sequence). Trimming shortened V by 4 bases and J by 4 bases, and 11 bases separated the two germline ends. Here the CDR3 DNA reads TGTGCCAGCAGTTCCCCGGGACTTTACAATGAGCAGTTCTTC. It is translated as CASSSPGLYNEQFF.

This clone has only one observation. The gene calls are TRBV5-1 and TRBJ2-2, with 7 bases that match TRBD2. The CDR3 is 16 residues long. Trimming took 1 base from V and 3 from J; bases not matched to a gene: 6. In germline, CDR1 is SGHRS, CDR2 YFSETQ. CDR3 nucleotides: TGCGCCAGCAGCTTGAGGCCTAGCGGCGACACCGGGGAGCTGTTTTTT. Translation gives CASSLRPSGDTGELFF.

The genes are TRBV5-1 and TRBJ2-5, with TRBD1 as a possible D gene (5 bases). The V gene's germline CDR1 is SGHRS and CDR2 YFSETQ. Trimming pared 2 bases from V and 5 bases from J, leaving 7 bases between. The CDR3 runs 12 residues. The CDR3 DNA follows: TGCGCCAGCAGCTTCTCAGGGGAGACCCAGTACTTC. This codes for CASSFSGETQYF.

J is TRBJ2-7 and V is TRBV6-1; 9 bases fit TRBD2. Germline CDR1 is MNHNS and CDR2 is SASEGT. Unmatched junction bases numbered 11, after V lost 2 bases and J lost 3 bases. The CDR3 length is 17 residues. CDR3 nucleotides: TGTGCCAGCAGTGAATGGGGGACTAGCAGACAGTACTACGAGCAGTACTTC. It codes for CASSEWGTSRQYYEQYF.

The rearrangement links TRBV23-1 to TRBJ1-5; 7 bases fit TRBD1. TRBV23-1 is flagged as an ORF with uncertain function. V shed 3 bases and J 3 bases; nucleotides not matched to a gene: 11. This CDR3 region has 17 residues. The chain's CDR3 is CASSHRDRQGDNQPQHF. In nucleotides, the CDR3 is TGCGCCAGCAGTCACCGGGACAGACAGGGCGACAATCAGCCCCAGCATTTT.

This rearrangement joins TRBV5-1 to TRBJ2-2; D not certain. CDR3 length: 17 amino acids. V dropped 5 bases and J dropped 0 bases, with 17 bases sitting between them. CDR1 SGHRS and CDR2 YFSETQ come from the germline V gene. The CDR3: CASSPTSTVANTGELFF. CDR3 nucleotides: TGCGCCAGCAGTCCCACTTCCACAGTCGCGAACACCGGGGAGCTGTTTTTT.

The chain has TRBV27 and TRBJ2-5, with D tentatively TRBD1 (6 bases). Germline V gene data show CDR1 as MNHEY and CDR2 as SMNVEV (reference sequence). V was pared by 6 bases and J by 4 bases, with 12 bases between. This CDR3 comprises 13 residues. This CDR3 is CASSSLGGETQYF. The CDR3 DNA follows: TGTGCCAGCAGCAGCCTAGGGGGAGAGACCCAGTACTTC.

Only a few counts were recorded for this clone. CDR3 bases: TGTGCCAGCAGTGTCCAGAACACCGGGGAGCTGTTTTTT. Its protein product is CASSVQNTGELFF. This sequence joins TRBV2 and TRBJ2-2; D gene unclear. V shed 4 bases and J shed 1 base, with 4 bases lying between them. CDR1 is SNHLY and CDR2 is FYNNEI in the germline V gene. The CDR3 spans 13 residues.